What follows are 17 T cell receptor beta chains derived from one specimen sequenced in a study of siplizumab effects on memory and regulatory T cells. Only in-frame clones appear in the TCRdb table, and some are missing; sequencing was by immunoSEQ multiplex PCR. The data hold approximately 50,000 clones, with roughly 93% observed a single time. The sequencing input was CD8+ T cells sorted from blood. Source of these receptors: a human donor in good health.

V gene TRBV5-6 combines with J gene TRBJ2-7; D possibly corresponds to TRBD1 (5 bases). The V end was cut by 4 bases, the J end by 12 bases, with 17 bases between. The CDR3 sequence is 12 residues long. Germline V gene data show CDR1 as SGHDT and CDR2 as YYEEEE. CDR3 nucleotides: TGTGCCAGCAGCACTACAGGTCCCCCAAGGTACTTC. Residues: CASSTTGPPRYF.

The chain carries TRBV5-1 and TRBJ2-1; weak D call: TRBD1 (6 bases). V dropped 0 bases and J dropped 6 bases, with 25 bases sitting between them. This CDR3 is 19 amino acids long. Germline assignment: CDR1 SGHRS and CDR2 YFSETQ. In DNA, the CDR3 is TGCGCCAGCAGCTTGGCCATTCAACCGGGACACCCCAGCGGCAATGAGCAGTTCTTC. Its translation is CASSLAIQPGHPSGNEQFF.

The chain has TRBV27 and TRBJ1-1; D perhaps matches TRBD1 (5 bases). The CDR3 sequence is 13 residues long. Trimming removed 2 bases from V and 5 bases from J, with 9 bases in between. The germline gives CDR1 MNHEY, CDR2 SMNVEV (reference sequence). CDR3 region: CASSLAGRTEAFF. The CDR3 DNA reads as TGTGCCAGCAGTTTAGCAGGGAGAACTGAAGCTTTCTTT.

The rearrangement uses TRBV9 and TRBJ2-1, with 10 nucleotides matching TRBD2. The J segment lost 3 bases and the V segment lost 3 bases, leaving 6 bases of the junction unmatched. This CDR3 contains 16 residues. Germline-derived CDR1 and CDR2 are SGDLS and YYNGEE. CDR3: CASSEPLAGVYNEQFF. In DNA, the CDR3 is TGTGCCAGCAGCGAACCCCTAGCGGGAGTCTACAATGAGCAGTTCTTC.

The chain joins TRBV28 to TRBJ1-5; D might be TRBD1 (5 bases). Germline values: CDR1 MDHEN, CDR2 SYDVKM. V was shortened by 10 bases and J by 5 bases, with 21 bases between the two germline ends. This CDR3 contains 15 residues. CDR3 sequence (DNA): TGTGCCACAGAAAGTCCGACAGTGATGCATCAGCCCCAGCATTTT. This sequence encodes CATESPTVMHQPQHF.

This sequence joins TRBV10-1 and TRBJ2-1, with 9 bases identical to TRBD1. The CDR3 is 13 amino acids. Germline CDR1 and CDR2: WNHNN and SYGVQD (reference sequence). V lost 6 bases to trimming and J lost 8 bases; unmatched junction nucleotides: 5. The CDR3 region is CASRGQGGHEQFF. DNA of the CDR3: TGCGCCAGCAGGGGACAGGGTGGCCATGAGCAGTTCTTC.

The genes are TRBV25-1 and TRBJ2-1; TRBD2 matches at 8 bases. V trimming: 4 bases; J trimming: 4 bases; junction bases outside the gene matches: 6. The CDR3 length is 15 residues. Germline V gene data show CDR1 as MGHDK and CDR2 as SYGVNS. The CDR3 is CASSVGSGSYNEQFF. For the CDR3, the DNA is TGTGCCAGCAGTGTTGGAAGCGGGAGTTACAATGAGCAGTTCTTC.

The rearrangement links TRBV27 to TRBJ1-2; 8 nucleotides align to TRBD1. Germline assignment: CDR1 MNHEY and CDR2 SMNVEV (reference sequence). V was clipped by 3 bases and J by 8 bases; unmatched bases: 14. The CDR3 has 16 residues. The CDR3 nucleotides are TGTGCCAGCAGTTTGATTGGACAGGGAGGGGAGGACGGCTACACCTTC. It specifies CASSLIGQGGEDGYTF.

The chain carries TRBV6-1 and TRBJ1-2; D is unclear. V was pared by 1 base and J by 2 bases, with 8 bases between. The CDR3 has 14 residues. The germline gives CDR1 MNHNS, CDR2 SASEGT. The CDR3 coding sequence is TGTGCCAGCAGTGAAGTTACACCCAACTATGGCTACACCTTC. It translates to CASSEVTPNYGYTF.

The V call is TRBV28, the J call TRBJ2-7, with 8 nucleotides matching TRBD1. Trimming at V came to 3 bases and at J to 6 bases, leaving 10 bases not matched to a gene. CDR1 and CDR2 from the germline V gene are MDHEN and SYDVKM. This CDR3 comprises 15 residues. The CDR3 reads CASSFPRQGAIEQYF. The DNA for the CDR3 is TGTGCCAGCAGTTTTCCCCGGCAGGGGGCAATCGAGCAGTACTTC. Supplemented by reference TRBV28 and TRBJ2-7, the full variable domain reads DVKVTQSSRYLVKRTGEKVFLECVQDMDHENMFWYRQDPGLGLRLIYFSYDVKMKEKGDIPEGYSVSREKKERFSLILESASTNQTSMYLCASSFPRQGAIEQYFGPGTRLTVT.

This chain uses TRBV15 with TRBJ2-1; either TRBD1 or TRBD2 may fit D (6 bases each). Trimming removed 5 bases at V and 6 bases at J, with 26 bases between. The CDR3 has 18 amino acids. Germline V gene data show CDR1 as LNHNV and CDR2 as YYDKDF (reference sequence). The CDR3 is CATSVSPTWGASFNEQFF. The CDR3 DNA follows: TGTGCCACCAGCGTATCCCCGACGTGGGGGGCCTCTTTCAATGAGCAGTTCTTC. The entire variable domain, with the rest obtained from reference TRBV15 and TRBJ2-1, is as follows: DAMVIQNPRYQVTQFGKPVTLSCSQTLNHNVMYWYQQKSSQAPKLLFHYYDKDFNNEADTPDNFQSRRPNTSFCFLDIRSPGLGDTAMYLCATSVSPTWGASFNEQFFGPGTRLTVL.

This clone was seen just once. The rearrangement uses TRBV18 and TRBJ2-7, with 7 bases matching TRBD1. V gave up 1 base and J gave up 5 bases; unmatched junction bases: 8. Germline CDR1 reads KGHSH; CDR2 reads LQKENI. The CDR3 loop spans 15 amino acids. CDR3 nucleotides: TGTGCCAGCTCACCACAAGACAGGGAACCCCACGAGCAGTACTTC. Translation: CASSPQDREPHEQYF.

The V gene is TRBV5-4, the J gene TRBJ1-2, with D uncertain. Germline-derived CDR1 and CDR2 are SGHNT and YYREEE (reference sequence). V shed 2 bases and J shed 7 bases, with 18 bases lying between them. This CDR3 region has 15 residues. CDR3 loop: CASSLTVPVGIGYTF. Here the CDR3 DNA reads TGTGCCAGCAGCTTAACAGTCCCAGTGGGGATTGGCTACACCTTC. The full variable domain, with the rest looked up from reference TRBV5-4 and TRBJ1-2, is ETGVTQSPTHLIKTRGQQVTLRCSSQSGHNTVSWYQQALGQGPQFIFQYYREEENGRGNFPPRFSGLQFPNYSSELNVNALELDDSALYLCASSLTVPVGIGYTFGSGTRLTVV.

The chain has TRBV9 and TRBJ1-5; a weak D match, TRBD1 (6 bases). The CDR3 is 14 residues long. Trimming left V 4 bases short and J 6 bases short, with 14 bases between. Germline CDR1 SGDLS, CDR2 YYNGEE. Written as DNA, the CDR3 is TGTGCCAGCAGCTCGGACAGTCTAGGTCAGCCCCAGCATTTT. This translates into CASSSDSLGQPQHF.

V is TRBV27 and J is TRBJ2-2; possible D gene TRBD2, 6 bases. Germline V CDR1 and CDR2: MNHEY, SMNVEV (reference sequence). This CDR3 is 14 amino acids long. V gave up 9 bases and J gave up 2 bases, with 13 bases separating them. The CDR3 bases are TGTGCCAGTCGGGGGTCGGAAAACACCGGGGAGCTGTTTTTT. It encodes CASRGSENTGELFF.

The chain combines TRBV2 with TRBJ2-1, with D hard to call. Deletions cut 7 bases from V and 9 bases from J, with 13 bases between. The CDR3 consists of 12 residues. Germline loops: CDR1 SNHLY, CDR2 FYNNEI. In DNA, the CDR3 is TGTGCCAGCACCACCCTAGTACTTGAGCAGTTCTTC. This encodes CASTTLVLEQFF.

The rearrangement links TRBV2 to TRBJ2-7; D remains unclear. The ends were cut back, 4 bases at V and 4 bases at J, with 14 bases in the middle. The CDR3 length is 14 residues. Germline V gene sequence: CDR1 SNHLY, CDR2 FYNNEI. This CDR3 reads CASSVGSEVYEQYF. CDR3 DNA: TGTGCCAGCAGTGTGGGCAGCGAAGTTTACGAGCAGTACTTC.